This T cell receptor beta chain was captured in a study of shared clonotypes between healthy human individuals. This table comes from immunoSEQ multiplex PCR, and its TCRdb copy is limited to in-frame clones, with some not included. The table has around 2,000,000 clones, just over 90% seen once. Germline CDR1 reads GTSNPN; CDR2 reads SVGIG (reference sequence). V was clipped by 0 bases and J by 7 bases; unmatched bases: 10. The length of the CDR3 is 15 residues. Naive CD8 isolation took CD45RO-negative cells positively selected for CCR7 and excluded terminally differentiated effector memory CD45RA+ cells.

The sequencing sample was made of naive CD8+ T cells from PBMCs. J is TRBJ1-2 and V is TRBV30; TRBD1 aligns across 8 bases. This receptor was obtained from a man aged 18 to 29 in good health. Some clones in this sample may be carry-over from other donors' samples. The CDR3 here is CAWSVLPLTGGGYTF. CDR3 bases: TGTGCCTGGAGTGTACTCCCCCTAACAGGGGGTGGCTACACCTTC.